The clone carrying this T cell receptor beta chain showed up many times. The data stem from a study of T cells in Graves' hyperthyroidism and ophthalmopathy. CDR3 length: 13 amino acids. V was trimmed by 3 bases and J by 6 bases, leaving 12 bases between them. Germline V gene data show CDR1 as LGHDT and CDR2 as YNNKEL (reference sequence). RNA transcripts yielded amplified TCR beta CDR3 regions. The TCR CDR3 first-round RT-PCR relied on the HTBI primer set. TCRdb called the multiplex PCR reads again in MiXCR, with one record for every CDR3 protein. Among around 600,000 distinct CDR3 sequences listed, approximately 16% were seen once.

The chain uses TRBV3-1 and TRBJ2-7; D assignment may be TRBD1 or TRBD2 (6 bases each). The sequence was obtained from a woman aged 40 to 50 with Graves' ophthalmopathy. Material for sequencing was blood. The CDR3 protein is CASSQGRTAEQYF. The CDR3, as DNA: TGTGCCAGCAGCCAGGGGAGGACAGCCGAGCAGTACTTC.